Presented here are 24 T cell receptor beta chains from one specimen sequenced in a study of monozygotic twins with cystic fibrosis. Sequencing used immunoSEQ multiplex PCR; TCRdb keeps in-frame clones, though not all of them. The sample contains around 34,000 clones, around 66% of which appear only once. The source material was blood. The receptors shown here come from a girl between 10 and 17 years old with cystic fibrosis.

This clone was seen only a few times. The chain couples TRBV4-3 to TRBJ2-7, with TRBD1 matching 7 bases. Germline CDR1 is LGHNA and CDR2 is YSLEER. This CDR3 has 18 residues. Trimming took 1 base from V and 3 from J; bases not matched to a gene: 15. The CDR3 region is CASSQGSMPGQKHYEQYV. The CDR3 bases are TGCGCCAGCAGCCAAGGGTCAATGCCGGGACAGAAACACTACGAGCAGTACGTC.

V and J are TRBV30 and TRBJ2-1; D might be TRBD1 or TRBD2, each matching 5 bases. Trimming took 0 bases from V and 13 from J, leaving 13 bases between them. CDR1 is GTSNPN, CDR2 SVGIG, per germline (reference sequence). The CDR3 runs 12 residues. CDR3 nucleotide sequence: TGTGCCTGGAGTGTACCTGGGGGTCAACAGTTCTTC. It codes for CAWSVPGGQQFF. Looking up the rest from reference TRBV30 and TRBJ2-1 gives the full variable domain: SQTIHQWPATLVQPVGSPLSLECTVEGTSNPNLYWYRQAAGRGLQLLFYSVGIGQISSEVPQNLSASRPQDRQFILSSKKLLLSDSGFYLCAWSVPGGQQFFGPGTRLTVL.

This clone was seen a few times. This chain uses TRBV7-2 with TRBJ2-3, with D uncertain. Trimming stripped 0 bases from V and 5 bases from J, with 3 bases between. Germline CDR1 is SGHTA and CDR2 is FQGNSA. There are 12 residues in the CDR3. The CDR3, as DNA: TGTGCCAGCAGCTTAGCCGAAGATACGCAGTATTTT. Protein product: CASSLAEDTQYF.

J is TRBJ2-3 and V is TRBV19; D tentatively reads TRBD1 or TRBD2 (5 bases each). The CDR3 covers 16 residues. CDR1 and CDR2 (germline): LNHDA, SQIVND (reference sequence). The V end was cut by 5 bases, the J end by 2 bases, with 17 bases between. CDR3 in DNA: TGTGCCAGTAGTCTACTTGGTGGGGGAATCACAGATACGCAGTATTTT. This codes for CASSLLGGGITDTQYF.

This clone was seen a handful of times. The chain carries TRBV4-1 and TRBJ1-4; D perhaps matches TRBD1 (5 bases). Germline V gene lookup returns CDR1 MGHRA and CDR2 YSYEKL. This CDR3 spans 15 amino acids. V gave up 1 base and J gave up 10 bases, with 16 bases separating them. The CDR3, as DNA: TGCGCCAGCAGCCAAGGCCCGTGGGGGGGTGTAAAACTGTTTTTT. As protein: CASSQGPWGGVKLFF.

A few counts support this clone. J is TRBJ1-1 and V is TRBV18; D is ambiguous. Trimming pared 4 bases from V and 2 bases from J, leaving 14 bases between. This CDR3 is 15 amino acids long. Per germline, CDR1 KGHSH and CDR2 LQKENI. The CDR3 here is CASSRVIGPNTEAFF. The DNA of the CDR3 is TGTGCCAGCTCACGGGTTATCGGCCCTAACACTGAAGCTTTCTTT.

The CDR3 bases are TGTGCCAGCAGTTACGTGGCGGGAGAATCGACAGATACGCAGTATTTT. Encoded protein: CASSYVAGESTDTQYF. The rearrangement joins TRBV6-5 to TRBJ2-3; 7 bases agree with TRBD2. Per germline, CDR1 MNHEY and CDR2 SVGAGI. Trimming at V came to 2 bases and at J to 3 bases, leaving 8 bases not matched to a gene. The CDR3 extends over 16 amino acids.

In nucleotides, the CDR3 is TGTGCCAGCGGAAATAGAGAGAGTCAGTTCTTC. Its translation: CASGNRESQFF. The V and J genes are TRBV7-3 and TRBJ2-1; D is undetermined. Trimming removed 8 bases at V and 13 bases at J, with 15 bases between. The germline V gene has CDR1 SGHTA and CDR2 FQGTGA. CDR3 length equals 11 residues.

This clone is a singleton in its sample. V and J are TRBV27 and TRBJ2-2; D is uncertain. Trimming took off 6 bases at V and 2 bases at J, with 13 bases between the two ends. This CDR3 has 15 residues. Germline loops: CDR1 MNHEY, CDR2 SMNVEV (reference sequence). The CDR3 DNA sequence: TGTGCCAGCAGCCCTCTCTGGGGAAACACCGGGGAGCTGTTTTTT. Translated: CASSPLWGNTGELFF.

This chain connects TRBV9 to TRBJ1-1; D is ambiguous. CDR1 is SGDLS and CDR2 is YYNGEE in the germline V gene. This CDR3 is 18 amino acids long. The ends were cut back, 6 bases at V and 0 bases at J, with 24 bases in the middle. Here the CDR3 reads CASKPPGPRKGLNTEAFF. CDR3 DNA sequence: TGTGCCAGCAAACCTCCTGGCCCAAGAAAGGGCTTGAACACTGAAGCTTTCTTT.

This chain uses TRBV30 with TRBJ2-1; 10 nucleotides match TRBD2. CDR3 length: 15 residues. Unmatched junction bases numbered 11, after V lost 3 bases and J lost 9 bases. CDR1 is GTSNPN, CDR2 SVGIG, per germline (reference sequence). CDR3 loop: CAWRDLAGEASEQFF. The CDR3 bases are TGTGCCTGGAGAGACCTAGCGGGAGAAGCCAGTGAGCAGTTCTTC.

This clone showed up just a few times. The rearrangement uses TRBV27 and TRBJ2-3; 7 bases map to TRBD2. The germline V gene has CDR1 MNHEY and CDR2 SMNVEV (reference sequence). The CDR3 consists of 12 residues. The J segment lost 5 bases and the V segment lost 5 bases, leaving 1 base of the junction unmatched. The CDR3 spells CASSIAGDTQYF. CDR3 sequence (DNA): TGTGCCAGCAGTATAGCGGGAGATACGCAGTATTTT.

This chain links TRBV9 with TRBJ1-2; TRBD1 aligns across 7 bases. CDR3 size: 16 residues. Losses at the gene ends were 3 bases for V and 0 bases for J; bases not matched to a gene: 8. Germline CDR1 reads SGDLS; CDR2 reads YYNGEE. Written as DNA, the CDR3 is TGTGCCAGCAGCGGAGACAGGGCCGGAGCTAACTATGGCTACACCTTC. It yields the protein CASSGDRAGANYGYTF.

This chain links TRBV9 with TRBJ2-3; 10 bases are a match to TRBD2. The V segment lost 5 bases and the J segment 5 bases; nucleotides outside the gene matches: 8. The CDR3 covers 15 residues. Germline-derived CDR1 and CDR2 are SGDLS and YYNGEE. CDR3 sequence reads: CASRAGLAVRDTQYF. The CDR3 DNA is TGTGCCAGCAGGGCCGGACTAGCGGTGAGAGATACGCAGTATTTT.

The chain uses TRBV7-9 and TRBJ2-2; TRBD1 might be the D (6 bases). Trimming took off 5 bases at V and 0 bases at J, with 13 bases between the two ends. This CDR3 has 16 residues. Germline V gene sequence: CDR1 SEHNR, CDR2 FQNEAQ (reference sequence). CDR3 nucleotide sequence: TGTGCCAGCAGCCCGGTGCAGGGGACGAACACCGGGGAGCTGTTTTTT. This sequence encodes CASSPVQGTNTGELFF.

The chain carries TRBV19 and TRBJ2-1; no clear D. The V end was cut by 1 base, the J end by 0 bases, with 7 bases between. Germline values: CDR1 LNHDA, CDR2 SQIVND (reference sequence). The CDR3 extends over 15 amino acids. CDR3 amino acids: CASSIAHSSYNEQFF. CDR3 nucleotides: TGTGCCAGTAGTATAGCCCATAGCTCCTACAATGAGCAGTTCTTC.

This sequence joins TRBV6-6 and TRBJ2-1; possibly TRBD2 for D (7 bases). The CDR3 runs 14 residues. Germline V CDR1 and CDR2: MNHNY, SVGAGI (reference sequence). Between the trimmed V and J ends, which lost 6 bases and 7 bases, there was a span of 16 bases. This chain's CDR3 is CASSVGGPGNEQFF. The CDR3 DNA follows: TGTGCCAGCAGCGTGGGGGGGCCGGGTAATGAGCAGTTCTTC.

This clone was counted only a few times. The V call is TRBV7-9, the J call TRBJ1-2; D possibly corresponds to TRBD1 (6 bases). The CDR3 has 15 residues. V lost 5 bases to trimming and J lost 4 bases, with 17 bases between them. Germline-derived CDR1 and CDR2 are SEHNR and FQNEAQ (reference sequence). CDR3 coding DNA: TGTGCCAGCAGCCCTGAACAGGGTAGAGGCTATGGCTACACCTTC. Its translation is CASSPEQGRGYGYTF.

A few counts support this clone. CDR3 nucleotide sequence: TGTGCCAGCAGTTTGACAGGGAGAGAAGCTTTCTTT. It specifies CASSLTGREAFF. The chain uses TRBV28 and TRBJ1-1; TRBD1 matches 7 bases. The CDR3 extends over 12 amino acids. J was trimmed by 8 bases and V by 3 bases; bases with no gene match: 3. Germline-derived CDR1 and CDR2 are MDHEN and SYDVKM. The full variable domain, in which reference TRBV28 and TRBJ1-1 provide the parts outside the CDR3, is DVKVTQSSRYLVKRTGEKVFLECVQDMDHENMFWYRQDPGLGLRLIYFSYDVKMKEKGDIPEGYSVSREKKERFSLILESASTNQTSMYLCASSLTGREAFFGQGTRLTVV.

The chain is built from TRBV19 and TRBJ2-2; possible D gene TRBD2, 5 bases. The germline V gene has CDR1 LNHDA and CDR2 SQIVND (reference sequence). Trimming took 3 bases from V and 9 from J, leaving 17 bases between them. This CDR3 region has 15 residues. The CDR3 sequence is CASSISGGLARELFF. Written as DNA, the CDR3 is TGTGCCAGTAGTATTAGTGGAGGTCTAGCCAGGGAGCTGTTTTTT.

The chain joins TRBV9 to TRBJ2-1; D is possibly TRBD1 (6 bases). Looked up from germline, CDR1 is SGDLS and CDR2 is YYNGEE. The CDR3 contains 15 residues. Trimming cost V 4 bases and J 4 bases, with 15 bases left between them. The CDR3 DNA reads TGTGCCAGCAGCCCCGCAGGGGAGCAGTACAATGAGCAGTTCTTC. Its translation is CASSPAGEQYNEQFF. Complete variable domain (other parts from reference TRBV9 and TRBJ2-1): DSGVTQTPKHLITATGQRVTLRCSPRSGDLSVYWYQQSLDQGLQFLIQYYNGEERAKGNILERFSAQQFPDLHSELNLSSLELGDSALYFCASSPAGEQYNEQFFGPGTRLTVL.

The chain employs TRBV29-1 and TRBJ2-5, with a tentative D call TRBD1 (6 bases). Germline V gives CDR1 SQVTM, CDR2 ANQGSEA. This CDR3 has 13 amino acids. The germline V and J ends were trimmed by 6 bases and 1 base, with 12 bases remaining between them. The DNA for the CDR3 is TGCAGCGTGGGGACACGGATCCAAGAGACCCAGTACTTC. Protein: CSVGTRIQETQYF.

This clone has only a few counts. The chain joins TRBV10-1 to TRBJ1-1, with TRBD1 identical over 7 bases. Trimming removed 3 bases from V and 0 bases from J; junction bases left unmatched: 7. The CDR3 covers 16 residues. Germline V gives CDR1 WNHNN, CDR2 SYGVQD (reference sequence). CDR3 DNA: TGCGCCAGCAGTGAAGGGACAGATATCATGAACACTGAAGCTTTCTTT. Protein product: CASSEGTDIMNTEAFF.

The chain joins TRBV18 to TRBJ2-1, with 8 bases matching TRBD2. CDR1 is KGHSH and CDR2 is LQKENI in the germline V gene. The CDR3 has 14 amino acids. Germline trimming cut 2 bases from V and 9 bases from J; bases unmatched to any gene: 6. Here the CDR3 DNA reads TGTGCCAGCTCACCAGGGACTAGTGGGAGTGAGCAGTTCTTC. This gives the protein CASSPGTSGSEQFF.